The source of this TCR beta chain is a study of spatial heterogeneity in lung cancer. This CDR3 comprises 18 residues. V was pared by 4 bases and J by 1 base, with 11 bases of the junction left unmatched. Every TCR cDNA molecule carried a tag that served as a unique molecular identifier. TCRdb reprocessed the 5' RACE reads with MiXCR, giving one entry per CDR3 protein. The data contain approximately 92,000 distinct CDR3 sequences, approximately 12% of them seen just once; the ten biggest clones take up roughly two fifths. As to time point: sample taken at primary tumor resection. The donor population consisted of some 70 patients with untreated, early-stage non-small cell lung cancer. Whole RNA obtained from tumor, nontumor lung or frozen PBMC underwent sequencing without sorting.

The sample was PBMCs, taken at surgery. This receptor was identified in a male donor with early-stage non-small cell lung cancer. The chain has TRBV12-3 or TRBV12-4 and TRBJ1-5, with 9 nucleotides matching TRBD1. For the CDR3, the DNA is TGTGCCAGCAGTTCTGGACAGGGGAGGAGGCTAAGCAATCAGCCCCAGCATTTT. Translating it yields CASSSGQGRRLSNQPQHF.